This T cell receptor beta chain was captured by sequencing in a study of shared clonotypes between healthy human individuals. Using immunoSEQ multiplex PCR, the repertoire was profiled, and TCRdb retains in-frame clones only, with some absent. The sample consists of about 2 million clones, 90% to 95% of them appearing once. It was into CD45RA+ naive and CD45RA-negative memory subsets that the CD4+ cells were split. The specimen was naive CD4+ T cells sorted from blood. Subset given: CD45RA+ positively selected. The receptor was isolated from a man aged 18 to 30 in good health.

The DNA for the CDR3 is TGTGCCAGCACCCCCGGGGGGCCTTCCCCCTACGAGCAGTACTTC. Translation gives CASTPGGPSPYEQYF. The genes are TRBV28 and TRBJ2-7, with D perhaps TRBD2 (7 bases). Trimming removed 7 bases at V and 2 bases at J, with 18 bases between. CDR1 and CDR2 from the germline V gene are MDHEN and SYDVKM. This CDR3 has 15 residues.